This TCR beta chain was sequenced for a study of memory CD4+ T cells and cytomegalovirus serostatus. In the study overall: This sample comes from healthy Belgian adults, several CMV seropositive, roughly 22 seronegative.

Germline V gene lookup returns CDR1 SGHRS and CDR2 YFSETQ. V was cut by 3 bases and J by 0 bases, with 10 bases left in between. This CDR3 spans 15 amino acids. Study findings and constraints: Each of approximately 69 CMV-associated TCRbeta sequences occurred in one to five individuals. Repertoires predicted CMV serostatus with median bootstrapped AUC of roughly 0.95.

Method: immunoSEQ multiplex PCR; TCRdb's copy keeps in-frame clones and lacks some. The sample carries about 64,000 clones, approximately 77% recorded once. The sort gate was single viable CD3+CD4+CD8-CD45RO+ cells for memory CD4+ T cells. Positive selection with CD4 microbeads enriched total CD4+ T cells. Comment on this clone: What it binds is unknown.

The sequence derives from an adult in good health and CMV-seronegative. The source material was memory CD4+ T cells from blood. The chain carries TRBV5-1 and TRBJ2-1, with a weak D call TRBD2 (6 bases). DNA for the CDR3: TGCGCCAGCAGCTCTAGCGCCCACTCCTACAATGAGCAGTTCTTC. Translating gives CASSSSAHSYNEQFF. Based on the CDR3 plus reference TRBV5-1 and TRBJ2-1, the full variable domain is KAGVTQTPRYLIKTRGQQVTLSCSPISGHRSVSWYQQTPGQGLQFLFEYFSETQRNKGNFPGRFSGRQFSNSRSEMNVSTLELGDSALYLCASSSSAHSYNEQFFGPGTRLTVL.